These 5 T cell receptor beta chains originate from one sample sequenced in a study of cytomegalovirus exposure and HLA in healthy donors (dated by TCRdb to the late 2010s). Library prep was done by the immunoSEQ multiplex PCR assay. The multiplex PCR relied on a mix of 60 forward primers for TCR Vbeta segments and 13 reverse primers for TCR Jbeta segments. The clones in this table, taken by TCRdb from immuneACCESS, are in-frame only. Not every clone is retained; where verified, under half of the shortfall comes from an unresolved V gene, and the cause of the rest is unknown. This sample lists 150,000 to 200,000 clones; 85% were detected once. 1% of the sample rests with the top ten. The sequencing sample was made of PBMCs. These receptors originate from a boy between 2 and 10 years old in good health and CMV-seronegative.

This clone is a singleton in its sample. The rearrangement uses TRBV5-1 and TRBJ2-1; no firm D call. Germline CDR1 is SGHRS and CDR2 is YFSETQ. This CDR3 region has 15 residues. Trimming removed 1 base from V and 0 bases from J, with 8 bases in between. This CDR3 is CASSLTVSSYNEQFF. For the CDR3, the DNA is TGCGCCAGCAGCTTGACAGTTAGCTCCTACAATGAGCAGTTCTTC.

Of note for this clone: At one end, the junction sequence differs from germline, possibly due to a read error. V is TRBV28 and J is TRBJ1-1; 9 bases agree with TRBD1. CDR1 and CDR2 (germline): MDHEN, SYDVKM. CDR3 size: 13 residues. As DNA, the CDR3 is TGTGCCAGCAGCGGGACAGGGAACGCTGAAGCTTTCTTT. Amino acid sequence: CASSGTGNAEAFF.

A remark on this clone: Other nucleotide sequences from this sample produce the same CDR3. The rearrangement joins TRBV6-5 to TRBJ2-1; TRBD2 matches at 7 bases. The CDR3 is 12 residues long. Germline V gene data show CDR1 as MNHEY and CDR2 as SVGAGI. The V and J ends lost 6 bases and 9 bases, in that order; junction bases with no gene match: 5. This CDR3 reads CASSLTGGEQFF. The CDR3, as DNA: TGTGCCAGCAGCTTGACGGGGGGTGAGCAGTTCTTC.

Notes on this clone: Relative to the germline gene, one junction end is altered; a read error may explain this. The V call is TRBV7-7, the J call TRBJ2-1; D is possibly TRBD1 (5 bases). The length of the CDR3 is 15 residues. Germline V gives CDR1 SSHAT, CDR2 FNYEAQ (reference sequence). CDR3 nucleotides: TGTGCTAGCAGCTTGGGGCCGGGTCCCTACAATGAGCAGTTCTTC. Translating gives CASSLGPGPYNEQFF.

The chain carries TRBV4-2 and TRBJ2-2, with 9 bases aligning to TRBD2. Per the germline V gene, CDR1 is LGHNA and CDR2 is YNFKEQ. This CDR3 is built from 15 residues. V was clipped by 8 bases and J by 7 bases; unmatched bases: 11. The CDR3 sequence is CASVARAGGGGELFF. The DNA of the CDR3 is TGTGCCAGCGTCGCCCGGGCGGGGGGGGGCGGGGAGCTGTTTTTT.